Following are 18 T cell receptor beta chains from one sample sequenced in a study of identical twins. TCRdb re-called the 5' RACE reads with MiXCR, one entry per CDR3 protein. Found here are about 810,000 distinct CDR3 sequences, over 9% of them singletons; the top ten hold roughly 1.6%. These data were also reused for a study on yellow fever vaccine responses in identical twins.

Specimen: PBMCs. Receptors originate from a woman aged 18-35 years in good health.

The chain employs TRBV20-1 and TRBJ2-3; 7 nucleotides line up with TRBD2. CDR1 is DFQATT and CDR2 is SNEGSKA in the germline V gene (reference sequence). V gave up 6 bases and J gave up 0 bases; unmatched junction bases: 12. The CDR3 is 16 residues long. CDR3 bases: TGCAGTGCACCAAACACTGGGGGGGGGAGCACAGATACGCAGTATTTT. This translates into CSAPNTGGGSTDTQYF.

The chain links TRBV4-1 to TRBJ2-5; D remains unclear. Germline CDR1 MGHRA, CDR2 YSYEKL. The V end was cut by 0 bases, the J end by 4 bases, with 12 bases between. This CDR3 spans 15 amino acids. Here the CDR3 reads CASSQDGTIGETQYF. The CDR3 nucleotides read TGCGCCAGCAGCCAAGATGGTACCATCGGAGAGACCCAGTACTTC.

The chain has TRBV5-8 and TRBJ2-3; TRBD1 matches at 12 bases. The V and J ends lost 4 bases and 7 bases, in that order; junction bases with no gene match: 7. Germline lookup yields CDR1 SGHTS and CDR2 YDEGEE. This CDR3 contains 15 residues. The CDR3 bases are TGTGCCAGCAGCGCGGGACAGGGGGCGCGGTATACGCAGTATTTT. This translates into CASSAGQGARYTQYF.

The gene calls are TRBV3-1 and TRBJ1-4, with D possibly being TRBD1 (6 bases). The CDR3 contains 12 residues. The germline V gene has CDR1 LGHDT and CDR2 YNNKEL (reference sequence). V gave up 8 bases and J gave up 7 bases, with 11 bases separating them. The chain's CDR3 is CASGGAPEKLFF. DNA for the CDR3: TGTGCCAGCGGGGGCGCTCCTGAAAAACTGTTTTTT.

This clonotype was counted a few times. The chain recombines TRBV4-2 with TRBJ2-7, with D tentatively TRBD1 (5 bases). Trimming removed 3 bases at V and 6 bases at J, with 12 bases between. The germline V gene has CDR1 LGHNA and CDR2 YNFKEQ. The CDR3 covers 13 residues. The CDR3 sequence: CASSQGPSSEQYV. The CDR3, as DNA: TGTGCCAGCAGCCAGGGGCCCAGTTCCGAGCAGTACGTC.

V and J are TRBV6-1 and TRBJ1-6; tentatively, D is TRBD1 (5 bases). The CDR3 is 18 residues long. Trimming left V 6 bases short and J 0 bases short, with 18 bases between. Germline V gives CDR1 MNHNS, CDR2 SASEGT. CDR3 in DNA: TGTGCCAGCAGCACATTCGCGGGGACGAGCTCCTATAATTCACCCCTCCACTTT. Amino acid sequence: CASSTFAGTSSYNSPLHF.

This chain joins TRBV27 and TRBJ2-7; 12 bases agree with TRBD2. There are 15 residues in the CDR3. Unmatched junction bases numbered 4, after V lost 5 bases and J lost 2 bases. Germline CDR1 is MNHEY and CDR2 is SMNVEV (reference sequence). CDR3 DNA: TGTGCCAGCAGTAGACTAGCGGGAGAGGCCTACGAGCAGTACTTC. The encoded protein is CASSRLAGEAYEQYF.

The rearrangement uses TRBV3-1 and TRBJ2-7; 7 nucleotides match TRBD2. The CDR3 spans 16 residues. In germline, CDR1 is LGHDT, CDR2 YNNKEL (reference sequence). The V segment lost 4 bases and the J segment 4 bases; nucleotides outside the gene matches: 13. In DNA, the CDR3 is TGTGCCAGCAGCCCGGACCCAGGGACTAAATTATACGAGCAGTACGTC. It is translated as CASSPDPGTKLYEQYV.

V is TRBV3-1 and J is TRBJ2-3; no definite D call. Germline assignment: CDR1 LGHDT and CDR2 YNNKEL (reference sequence). V lost 3 bases and J 1 base, leaving 8 bases between the germline ends. The CDR3 is 14 residues long. CDR3 sequence (DNA): TGTGCCAGCAGCCATTCCCTGGGCACAGATACGCAGTATTTT. Translation gives CASSHSLGTDTQYF.

The V call is TRBV4-1, the J call TRBJ1-5; 9 nucleotides agree with TRBD1. Germline loops: CDR1 MGHRA, CDR2 YSYEKL. V lost 2 bases to trimming and J lost 0 bases; unmatched junction nucleotides: 5. CDR3 length: 17 residues. The CDR3: CASSQLGTGNSNQPQHF. CDR3 nucleotide sequence: TGCGCCAGCAGCCAACTCGGGACAGGGAATAGCAATCAGCCCCAGCATTTT.

In regard to this clonotype: It may be a read error: a sequence one base away is much more abundant. The CDR3 coding sequence is TGTGCCAGCAGTTTTGGACAGGGGGTCACTGAAGCTTTCTTT. Translation gives CASSFGQGVTEAFF. V gene TRBV12-3 or TRBV12-4 combines with J gene TRBJ1-1, with 10 bases that match TRBD1. This CDR3 has 14 amino acids. V lost 3 bases, J lost 4 bases, and 2 bases stayed unmatched.

The chain couples TRBV28 to TRBJ2-7, with D possibly matching TRBD2 (7 bases). Germline lookup yields CDR1 MDHEN and CDR2 SYDVKM. The CDR3 runs to 14 residues. V was shortened by 5 bases and J by 2 bases, with 13 bases between the two germline ends. The CDR3 reads CASSQSGDTYEQYV. CDR3 DNA sequence: TGTGCCAGCAGTCAAAGCGGGGACACCTACGAGCAGTACGTC.

This clonotype was seen many times. The V call is TRBV5-1, the J call TRBJ2-7; D ambiguous. CDR3 size: 13 residues. The V and J ends lost 2 bases and 3 bases respectively, with 9 bases between them. The germline V gene has CDR1 SGHRS and CDR2 YFSETQ. The CDR3 coding sequence is TGCGCCAGCAGCTTTATCGGCAGCTACGAGCAGTACTTC. As protein: CASSFIGSYEQYF. Using reference TRBV5-1 and TRBJ2-7 for the parts outside the CDR3, the full variable domain is KAGVTQTPRYLIKTRGQQVTLSCSPISGHRSVSWYQQTPGQGLQFLFEYFSETQRNKGNFPGRFSGRQFSNSRSEMNVSTLELGDSALYLCASSFIGSYEQYFGPGTRLTVT.

This clonotype was recorded at least ten times. V is TRBV28 and J is TRBJ2-3, with a possible D match to TRBD2 (7 bases). Trimming pared 2 bases from V and 5 bases from J, leaving 11 bases between. Germline CDR1 reads MDHEN; CDR2 reads SYDVKM. The CDR3 runs to 14 residues. CDR3 protein: CASSLTGRGDTQYF. The CDR3 DNA follows: TGTGCCAGCAGTTTAACAGGGAGGGGAGATACGCAGTATTTT.

This clonotype showed up just a few times. The genes are TRBV6-1 and TRBJ2-7, with D tentatively TRBD1 or TRBD2 (5 bases each). CDR1 and CDR2 (germline): MNHNS, SASEGT. V was pared by 0 bases and J by 1 base, with 16 bases between. The CDR3 is made up of 17 amino acids. The CDR3 is CASSEARGRVGSYEQYF. The CDR3 DNA reads as TGTGCCAGCAGTGAAGCCCGGGGCAGGGTAGGGTCCTACGAGCAGTACTTC.

This rearrangement joins TRBV28 to TRBJ2-7, with D tentatively TRBD1 or TRBD2 (7 bases each). The CDR3 length is 14 residues. CDR1 and CDR2 (germline): MDHEN, SYDVKM. Trimming took 4 bases from V and 4 from J, leaving 14 bases between them. The CDR3 DNA reads TGTGCCAGCAGTTGGGAGGGGGCGCGGTACGAGCAGTACTTC. It codes for CASSWEGARYEQYF.

V gene TRBV10-3 combines with J gene TRBJ2-5, with unresolved D. Trimming removed 0 bases from V and 5 bases from J, with 13 bases in between. CDR1 ENHRY and CDR2 SYGVKD come from the germline V gene. The CDR3 is made up of 15 amino acids. The CDR3 sequence is CAISESGHSRETQYF. The CDR3 DNA reads TGTGCCATCAGTGAGTCCGGGCACTCGCGGGAGACCCAGTACTTC.

This clonotype was picked up a small number of times. The chain has TRBV9 and TRBJ1-6; D not certain. Germline-derived CDR1 and CDR2 are SGDLS and YYNGEE. Trimming left V 0 bases short and J 14 bases short, with 21 bases between. The CDR3 has 16 residues. The DNA of the CDR3 is TGTGCCAGCAGCGTAGGGGTGGTGTTGAGAGGCGTAACCCTCCACTTT. Translated: CASSVGVVLRGVTLHF.